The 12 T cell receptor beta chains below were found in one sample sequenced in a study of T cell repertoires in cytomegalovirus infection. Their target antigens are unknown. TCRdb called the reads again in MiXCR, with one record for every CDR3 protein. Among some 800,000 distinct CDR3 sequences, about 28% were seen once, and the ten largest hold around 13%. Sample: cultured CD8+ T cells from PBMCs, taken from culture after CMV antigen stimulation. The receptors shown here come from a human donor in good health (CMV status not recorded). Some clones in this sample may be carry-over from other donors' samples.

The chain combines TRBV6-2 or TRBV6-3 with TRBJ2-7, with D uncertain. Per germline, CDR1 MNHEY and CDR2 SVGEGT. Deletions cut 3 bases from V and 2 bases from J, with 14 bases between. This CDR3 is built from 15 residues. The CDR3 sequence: CASSYLGRAPYEQYF. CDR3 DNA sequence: TGTGCCAGCAGTTATTTGGGCCGGGCTCCCTACGAGCAGTACTTC.

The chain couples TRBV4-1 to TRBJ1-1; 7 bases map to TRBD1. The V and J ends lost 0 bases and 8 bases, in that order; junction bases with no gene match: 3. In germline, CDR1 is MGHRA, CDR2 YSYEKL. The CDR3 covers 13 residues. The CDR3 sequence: CASSQEMGQEAFF. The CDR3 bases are TGCGCCAGCAGCCAAGAGATGGGACAGGAAGCTTTCTTT.

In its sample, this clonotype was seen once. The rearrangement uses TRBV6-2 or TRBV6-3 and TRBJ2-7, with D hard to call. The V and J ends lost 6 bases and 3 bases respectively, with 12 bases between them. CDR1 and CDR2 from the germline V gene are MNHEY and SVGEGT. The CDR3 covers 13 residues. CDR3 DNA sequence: TGTGCCAGCAGCCCCCTCGACTTCTACGAGCAGTACGTC. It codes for CASSPLDFYEQYV.

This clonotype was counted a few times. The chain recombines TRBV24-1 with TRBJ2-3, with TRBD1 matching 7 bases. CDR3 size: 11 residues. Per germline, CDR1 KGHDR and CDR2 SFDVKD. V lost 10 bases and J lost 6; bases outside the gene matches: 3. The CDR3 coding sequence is TGTGCCACGGCCAGGGGGGATACGCAGTATTTT. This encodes CATARGDTQYF.

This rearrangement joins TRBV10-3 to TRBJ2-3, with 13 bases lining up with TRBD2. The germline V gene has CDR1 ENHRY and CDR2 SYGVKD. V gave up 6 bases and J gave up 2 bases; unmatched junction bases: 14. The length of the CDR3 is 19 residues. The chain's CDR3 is CAIRSLLAGGATPTDTQYF. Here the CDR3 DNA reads TGTGCCATCAGGAGTTTACTAGCGGGGGGGGCCACCCCCACAGATACGCAGTATTTT.

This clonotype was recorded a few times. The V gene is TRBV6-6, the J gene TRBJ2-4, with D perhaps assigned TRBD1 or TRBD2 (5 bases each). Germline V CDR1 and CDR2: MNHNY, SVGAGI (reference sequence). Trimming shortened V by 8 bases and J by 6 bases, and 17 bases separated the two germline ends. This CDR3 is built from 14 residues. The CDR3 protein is CASARGAYLNIQYF. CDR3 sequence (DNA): TGTGCCAGCGCCCGGGGCGCCTACCTAAACATTCAGTACTTC.

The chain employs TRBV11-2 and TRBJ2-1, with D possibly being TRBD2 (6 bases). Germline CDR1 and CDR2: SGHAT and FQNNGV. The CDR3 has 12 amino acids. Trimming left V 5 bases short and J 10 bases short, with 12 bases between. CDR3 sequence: CASSAGLLEQFF. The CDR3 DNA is TGTGCCAGCAGCGCGGGACTGTTGGAGCAGTTCTTC.

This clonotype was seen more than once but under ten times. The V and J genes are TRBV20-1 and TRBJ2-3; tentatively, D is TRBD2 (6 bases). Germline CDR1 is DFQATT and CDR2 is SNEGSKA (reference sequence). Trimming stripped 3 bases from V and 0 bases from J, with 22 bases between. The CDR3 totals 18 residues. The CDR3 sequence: CSARGLSSQAYSTDTQYF. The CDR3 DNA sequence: TGCAGTGCTAGGGGACTCTCGTCTCAAGCTTACAGCACAGATACGCAGTATTTT.

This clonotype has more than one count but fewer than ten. The CDR3 reads CASSLKNRGRQPQHF. The CDR3 DNA follows: TGTGCCAGCAGTTTAAAGAACAGGGGTAGACAGCCCCAGCATTTT. This sequence joins TRBV27 and TRBJ1-5, with 7 nucleotides matching TRBD1. CDR3 size: 15 residues. Per the germline V gene, CDR1 is MNHEY and CDR2 is SMNVEV (reference sequence). After removal of 2 bases from V and 7 bases from J, the junction contained 8 bases not matched to a gene.

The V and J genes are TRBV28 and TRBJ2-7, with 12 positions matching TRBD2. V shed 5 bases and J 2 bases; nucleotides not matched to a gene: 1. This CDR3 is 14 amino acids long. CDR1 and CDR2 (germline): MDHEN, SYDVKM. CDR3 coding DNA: TGTGCCAGCAGTGGACTAGCGGGACCCTACGAGCAGTACGTC. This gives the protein CASSGLAGPYEQYV.

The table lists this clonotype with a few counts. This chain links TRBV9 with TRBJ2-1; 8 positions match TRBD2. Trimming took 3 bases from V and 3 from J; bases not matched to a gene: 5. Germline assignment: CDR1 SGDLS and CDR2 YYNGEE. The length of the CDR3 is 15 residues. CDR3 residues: CASSARGAGYNEQFF. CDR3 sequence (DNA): TGTGCCAGCAGCGCGCGGGGGGCCGGCTACAATGAGCAGTTCTTC.

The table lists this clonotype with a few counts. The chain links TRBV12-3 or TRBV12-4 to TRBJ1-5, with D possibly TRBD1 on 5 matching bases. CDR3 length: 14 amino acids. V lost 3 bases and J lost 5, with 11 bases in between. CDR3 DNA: TGTGCCAGCAGTTTTGAGGGGTACTATCAGCCCCAGCATTTT. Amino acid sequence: CASSFEGYYQPQHF.